This T cell receptor (beta chain) was captured in a study of blood T cell repertoires in COVID-19. Looking at the study overall: T cells, B-cell-depleted T cells, or PBMCs provided the cDNA or gDNA that served as material.

This clone was detected a few times. The assay was immunoSEQ multiplex PCR, and TCRdb's table has in-frame clones only and misses some. This table holds 50,000 to 70,000 clones, 60% to 85% found once. The J segment lost 8 bases and the V segment lost 2 bases, leaving 6 bases of the junction unmatched. Germline V gives CDR1 SGHTA, CDR2 FQGTGA. The CDR3 contains 16 residues. The chain has TRBV7-3 and TRBJ2-1, with TRBD2 identical over 13 bases. The sample comprised peripheral blood. The TCR sequence derives from a man aged 50 or older with active or convalescent COVID-19. The CDR3 region is CASSLRLAGGRDEQFF. In DNA, the CDR3 is TGTGCCAGCAGCTTACGACTAGCGGGAGGAAGAGATGAGCAGTTCTTC.